The present T cell receptor (beta chain) was sequenced within a study of blood T cell repertoires in COVID-19. Libraries were prepared by immunoSEQ multiplex PCR; TCRdb keeps only in-frame clonotypes and omits some of them. This table holds roughly 270,000 clones, approximately 78% found once. This CDR3 is 15 amino acids long. Between the trimmed V and J ends, which lost 4 bases and 1 base, there was a span of 14 bases. CDR1 and CDR2 from the germline V gene are SGHNT and YYREEE (reference sequence). Sequencing was done on a sample of PBMCs or T cells enriched from blood (not recorded which). The TCR comes from a man in his forties or fifties who had been exposed to COVID-19. V usage is TRBV5-4 and J usage is TRBJ1-2, with D unresolved. The CDR3: CASSDITNLNYGYTF. CDR3 nucleotides: TGTGCCAGCAGCGATATTACAAACCTTAACTATGGCTACACCTTC.